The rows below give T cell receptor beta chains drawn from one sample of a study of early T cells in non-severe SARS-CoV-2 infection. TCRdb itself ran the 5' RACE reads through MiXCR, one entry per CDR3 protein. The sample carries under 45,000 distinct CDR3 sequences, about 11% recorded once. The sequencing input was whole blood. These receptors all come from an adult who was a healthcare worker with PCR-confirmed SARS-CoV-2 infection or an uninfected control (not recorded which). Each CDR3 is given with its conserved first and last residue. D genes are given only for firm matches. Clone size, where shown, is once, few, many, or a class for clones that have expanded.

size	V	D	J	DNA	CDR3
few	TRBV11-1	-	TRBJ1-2	TGTGCCAGCAGCTTTCAGGGAGGCTACTATGGCTACACCTTC	CASSFQGGYYGYTF
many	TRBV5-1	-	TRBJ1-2	TGCGCCAGCAGCTTGACGGACAGAATACCCTATGGCTACACCTTC	CASSLTDRIPYGYTF
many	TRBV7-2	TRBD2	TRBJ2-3	TGTGCCAGCAGCCTTTACCTAGCGGGTTCGGGCACAGATACGCAGTATTTT	CASSLYLAGSGTDTQYF
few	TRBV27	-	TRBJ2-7	TGTGCCAGCGGCTCGGGGACCCAGAGGGTCTACGAGCAGTACTTC	CASGSGTQRVYEQYF
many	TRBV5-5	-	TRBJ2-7	TGTGCCAGCAGCAAACGCTACGAGCAGTACTTC	CASSKRYEQYF
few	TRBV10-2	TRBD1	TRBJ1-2	TGCGCCAGTCAGGGGGGCTATGGCTACACCTTC	CASQGGYGYTF
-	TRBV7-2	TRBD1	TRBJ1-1	TGTGCCAGCAGCGGCGGACAGGGAAGAGGCACTGAAGCTCTCTTT	CASSGGQGRGTEALF
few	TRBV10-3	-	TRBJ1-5	TGTGCCATCAGTGAAGGCGAGCAGGCCCAGCATTTT	CAISEGEQAQHF
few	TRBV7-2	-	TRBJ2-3	TGTGCCAGCAGCTTAGAGGGATGGTACAGGGGCACAGATACGCAGTATTTT	CASSLEGWYRGTDTQYF
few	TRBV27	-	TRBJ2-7	TGTGCCAGCAGTTTATCCTGGCGGAACGAGCAGTACTTC	CASSLSWRNEQYF
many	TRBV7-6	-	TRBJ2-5	TGTGCCAGCAGCTTAGCCCTGCTCCAAGAGACCCAGTACTTC	CASSLALLQETQYF
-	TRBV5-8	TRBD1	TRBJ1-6	TGTGCCAGCAGCTTGGCCCTCCGGACAGGTAGAACGTATTCACCCCTCCACTTT	CASSLALRTGRTYSPLHF
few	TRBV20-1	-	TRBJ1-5	TGCAGTGCTAGAGTTTCCAGGGGCGCGGGCAATCAGCCCCAGCATTTT	CSARVSRGAGNQPQHF
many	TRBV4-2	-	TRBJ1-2	TGTGCCAGCAGCCAAGAGCTCTATGGCTACACCTTC	CASSQELYGYTF
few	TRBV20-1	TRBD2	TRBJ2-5	TGCAGTGCTAGAGTCAGCGGGGGGTACCAAGAGACCCAGTACTTC	CSARVSGGYQETQYF
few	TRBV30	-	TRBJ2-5	TGTGCCTGGACAGGGAACCAAGAGACCCAGTACTTC	CAWTGNQETQYF